This T cell receptor (beta chain) was profiled in a study of cytomegalovirus exposure and HLA in healthy donors. Study-wide results and caveats: Investigators reported 150 to 200 TCR beta chains as tied to cytomegalovirus. In vitro checks showed that a few CMV-associated chains really do target CMV antigens. Per a prior analysis, the majority of TCR beta V segments were productive roughly 90% or roughly 30% of the time. As was reported, the classifier diagnosed cytomegalovirus status with high specificity and sensitivity.

V shed 2 bases and J 0 bases; nucleotides not matched to a gene: 5. CDR1 is WSHSY, CDR2 SAAADI, per germline. The CDR3 spans 17 residues. The PCR contained 60 Vbeta and 13 Jbeta primers. TCRdb keeps only in-frame clones here, not all; method: immunoSEQ multiplex PCR. The table lists some 100,000 clones, approximately 68% of them singletons, with about 4.3% in the top ten. This clone is a singleton in its sample. Antigen: not known. The receptor was derived from a woman in her late teens or twenties in good health and CMV-seropositive. This rearrangement joins TRBV10-2 to TRBJ2-7; 12 bases are shared with TRBD2. Sequenced sample: PBMCs. DNA for the CDR3: TGCGCCAGCAGTGAGCCCCTAGCGGGAGGGGCCTCCTACGAGCAGTACTTC. Translation: CASSEPLAGGASYEQYF.